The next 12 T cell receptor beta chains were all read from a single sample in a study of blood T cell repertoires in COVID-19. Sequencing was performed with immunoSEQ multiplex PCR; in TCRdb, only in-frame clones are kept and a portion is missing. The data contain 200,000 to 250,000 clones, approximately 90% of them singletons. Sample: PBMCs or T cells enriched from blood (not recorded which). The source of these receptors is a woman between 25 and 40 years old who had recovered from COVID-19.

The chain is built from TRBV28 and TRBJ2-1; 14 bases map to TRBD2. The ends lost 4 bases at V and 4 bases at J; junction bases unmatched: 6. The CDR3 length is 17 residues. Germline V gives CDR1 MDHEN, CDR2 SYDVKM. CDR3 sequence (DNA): TGTGCCAGCAGTTCACGACTAGCGGGAGGGAAATACAATGAGCAGTTCTTC. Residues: CASSSRLAGGKYNEQFF.

In DNA form, the CDR3 reads TGTGCCATCAGTCCGACAGGGGCTGGAAACACCATATATTTT. It codes for CAISPTGAGNTIYF. V and J are TRBV10-3 and TRBJ1-3; TRBD1 matches 8 bases. The CDR3 totals 14 residues. V shed 5 bases, J shed 2 bases, and the junction held 2 bases outside the gene matches. The germline V gene encodes CDR1 ENHRY and CDR2 SYGVKD.

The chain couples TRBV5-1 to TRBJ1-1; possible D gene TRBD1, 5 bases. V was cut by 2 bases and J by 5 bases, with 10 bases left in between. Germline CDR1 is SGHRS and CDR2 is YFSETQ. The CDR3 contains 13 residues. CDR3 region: CASSFRRGTEAFF. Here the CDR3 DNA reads TGCGCCAGCAGCTTTCGACGGGGGACTGAAGCTTTCTTT.

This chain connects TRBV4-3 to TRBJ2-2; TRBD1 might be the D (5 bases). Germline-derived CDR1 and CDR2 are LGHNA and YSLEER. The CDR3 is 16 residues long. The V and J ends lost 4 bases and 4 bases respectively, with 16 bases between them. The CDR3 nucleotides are TGCGCCAGCAGCCCTGGATGGGGCTCGAGCACCGGGGAGCTGTTTTTT. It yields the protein CASSPGWGSSTGELFF.

As DNA, the CDR3 is TGTGCCACCAGTGATGGGGGCAGGGGAAAGGACGAGCAGTACTTC. Amino acids: CATSDGGRGKDEQYF. The chain combines TRBV24-1 with TRBJ2-7; D is perhaps TRBD1 (6 bases). Trimming cost V 3 bases and J 5 bases, with 16 bases left between them. The germline gives CDR1 KGHDR, CDR2 SFDVKD. The CDR3 spans 15 residues.

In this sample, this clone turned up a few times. The CDR3 here is CASSWDTRRQPQHF. CDR3 in DNA: TGTGCCAGCAGTTGGGACACCCGGAGGCAGCCCCAGCATTTT. This chain joins TRBV6-2 or TRBV6-3 and TRBJ1-5, with D possibly being TRBD1 (6 bases). CDR3 length: 14 amino acids. The germline gives CDR1 MNHEY, CDR2 SVGEGT. The V end was cut by 4 bases, the J end by 7 bases, with 14 bases between.

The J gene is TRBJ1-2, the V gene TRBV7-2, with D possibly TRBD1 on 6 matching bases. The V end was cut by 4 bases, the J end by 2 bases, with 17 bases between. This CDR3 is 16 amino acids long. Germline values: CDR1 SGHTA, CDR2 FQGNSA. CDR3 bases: TGTGCCAGCAGCTCTCTGTTAGGGGGGGCCAACTATGGCTACACCTTC. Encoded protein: CASSSLLGGANYGYTF. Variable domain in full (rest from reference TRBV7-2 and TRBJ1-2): GAGVSQSPSNKVTEKGKDVELRCDPISGHTALYWYRQSLGQGLEFLIYFQGNSAPDKSGLPSDRFSAERTGGSVSTLTIQRTQQEDSAVYLCASSSLLGGANYGYTFGSGTRLTVV.

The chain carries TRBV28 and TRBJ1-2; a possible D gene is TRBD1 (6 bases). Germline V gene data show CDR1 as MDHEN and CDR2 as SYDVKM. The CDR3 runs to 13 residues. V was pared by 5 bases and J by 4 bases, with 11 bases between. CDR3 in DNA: TGTGCCAGCAGTCTCAGGGGAACCTATGGCTACACCTTC. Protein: CASSLRGTYGYTF.

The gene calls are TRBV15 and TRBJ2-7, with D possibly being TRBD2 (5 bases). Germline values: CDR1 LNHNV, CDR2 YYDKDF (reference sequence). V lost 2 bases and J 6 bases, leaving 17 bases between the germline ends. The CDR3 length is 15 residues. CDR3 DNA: TGTGCCACCAGCAGACCCAGAGGAGAGGGCTCCGAGCAGTACTTC. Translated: CATSRPRGEGSEQYF.

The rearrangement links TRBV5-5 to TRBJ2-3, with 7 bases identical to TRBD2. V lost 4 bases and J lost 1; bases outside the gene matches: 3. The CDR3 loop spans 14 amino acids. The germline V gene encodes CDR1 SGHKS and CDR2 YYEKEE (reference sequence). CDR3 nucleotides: TGTGCCAGCAGCGCGCTAGCGGGCACAGATACGCAGTATTTT. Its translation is CASSALAGTDTQYF.

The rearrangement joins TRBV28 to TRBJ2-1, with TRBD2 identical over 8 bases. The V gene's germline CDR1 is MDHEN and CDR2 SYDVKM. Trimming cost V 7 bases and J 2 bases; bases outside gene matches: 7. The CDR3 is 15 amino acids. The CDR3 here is CASIPVSGAYNEQFF. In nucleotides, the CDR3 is TGTGCCAGCATCCCCGTTAGCGGGGCCTACAATGAGCAGTTCTTC. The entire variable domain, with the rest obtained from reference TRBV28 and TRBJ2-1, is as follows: DVKVTQSSRYLVKRTGEKVFLECVQDMDHENMFWYRQDPGLGLRLIYFSYDVKMKEKGDIPEGYSVSREKKERFSLILESASTNQTSMYLCASIPVSGAYNEQFFGPGTRLTVL.

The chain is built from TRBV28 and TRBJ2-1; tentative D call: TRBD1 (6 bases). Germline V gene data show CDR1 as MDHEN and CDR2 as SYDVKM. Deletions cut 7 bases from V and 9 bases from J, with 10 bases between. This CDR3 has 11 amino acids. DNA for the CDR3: TGTGCCAGCACCCCAGGGGCTGAGCAGTTCTTC. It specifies CASTPGAEQFF.